A selection of T cell receptor beta chains follows, all from one sample in a study of long-term antiretroviral therapy in people with HIV. The repertoire was sequenced with immunoSEQ multiplex PCR; TCRdb's copy has only in-frame clones and lacks some. The profile covers some 30,000 clones, with roughly 90% appearing a single time and approximately 4.3% taken by the ten largest. The sequencing here drew on unsorted PBMCs, taken 5.2 years after starting antiretroviral therapy. The receptor set was obtained from a woman aged 40-49 years with HIV. Each CDR3 is given with its conserved first and last residue. D genes are given only for firm matches. Size tells how often a clone was seen (once, few, many) or the class of an expanded clone, and some rows leave it out.

TGTGCCAGCAGCCCCGGGACTAGAGGGGATACGCAGTATTTT	CASSPGTRGDTQYF	TRBJ2-3	once	TRBV6-5	TRBD2
TGTGCCAGCAGCTTGAGAAGTGAAAACACCATATATTTT	CASSLRSENTIYF	TRBJ1-3	.	TRBV5-6	.
TGTGCCAGCAGCTTAGGGTCCGGGACAGGGGGAGGCTACACCTTC	CASSLGSGTGGGYTF	TRBJ1-2	.	TRBV7-2	TRBD1
TGTGCCAGCAGTTACCGGGAAACTAATGAAAAACTGTTTTTT	CASSYRETNEKLFF	TRBJ1-4	.	TRBV6-5	.
TGTGCCAGCAGCCAAGATCTAGGAGGCTACGAGCAGTACTTC	CASSQDLGGYEQYF	TRBJ2-7	.	TRBV14	.
TGCGCCAGCAGCCAAGCGTCGGGACAGGGAGCCAATGGCTACACCTTC	CASSQASGQGANGYTF	TRBJ1-2	.	TRBV4-1	TRBD1
TGTGCCAGCAGCTTAGACCTGAGCTCCTACAATGAGCAGTTCTTC	CASSLDLSSYNEQFF	TRBJ2-1	few	TRBV7-8	.
TGTGCCAGCAGCTTATCCGCACGGACAGGGGGAGGTCAAAACACCATATATTTT	CASSLSARTGGGQNTIYF	TRBJ1-3	.	TRBV7-9	TRBD1
TGTGCCAGCAGCCAAGGGCGGACTAGCGGGAGGCCGGAGGAGACCCAGTACTTC	CASSQGRTSGRPEETQYF	TRBJ2-5	.	TRBV4-2	TRBD2
TGTGCCAGCAGTGGCTCGGGACAGGGGGCATTGCAGCCCCAGCATTTT	CASSGSGQGALQPQHF	TRBJ1-5	.	TRBV6-1	TRBD1
TGTGCCAGCAGCCAACCGGGACACACCGTAGGTCGTGAAAAACTGTTTTTT	CASSQPGHTVGREKLFF	TRBJ1-4	.	TRBV7-8	.
TGTGCCAGCAGTTTAGGGACTAGCGGGGACACAGATACGCAGTATTTT	CASSLGTSGDTDTQYF	TRBJ2-3	.	TRBV7-9	TRBD2
TGTGCCAGCGGCGCCACCGGGACAGGGGACTATGGCTACACCTTC	CASGATGTGDYGYTF	TRBJ1-2	.	TRBV9	TRBD1
TGTGCCAGCAGCCAGCTACAGGGGGGGAACACTGAAGCTTTCTTT	CASSQLQGGNTEAFF	TRBJ1-1	.	TRBV4-2	TRBD1
TGTGCCAGCAGCGTAGGGACAGGCGTTTTGTACGAGCAGTACTTC	CASSVGTGVLYEQYF	TRBJ2-7	.	TRBV9	TRBD1
TGTGCCATCAGCCCCCTTAATCTAGAGGCAACAGATACGCAGTATTTT	CAISPLNLEATDTQYF	TRBJ2-3	.	TRBV10-3	.
TGTGCCAGCAGTTTCGGACCAAAGCAGCCCCAGCATTTT	CASSFGPKQPQHF	TRBJ1-5	.	TRBV6-6	.
TGTGCCAGCAGGAAAGGTTATGGCTACACCTTC	CASRKGYGYTF	TRBJ1-2	.	TRBV2	.
TGTGCCAGCAGTTTCCCCCCCAACAAGATTAACTATGGCTACACCTTC	CASSFPPNKINYGYTF	TRBJ1-2	.	TRBV27	.
TGTGCCAGCAGTTACGGGGGCACCAATCAGCCCCAGCATTTT	CASSYGGTNQPQHF	TRBJ1-5	.	TRBV6-5	.
TGTGCCAGCAGCTACCTCCCGGGGACTAGCGGACCTCGGAAATACGAGCAGTACTTC	CASSYLPGTSGPRKYEQYF	TRBJ2-7	.	TRBV11-3	TRBD2
TGTGCCTGGAGTAACGCTTATGGCTACACCTTC	CAWSNAYGYTF	TRBJ1-2	once	TRBV30	.
TGCGCCAGCAGCCAAGACCGGTCGGGGACTCGCGAGCAGTACTTC	CASSQDRSGTREQYF	TRBJ2-7	.	TRBV4-3	.
TGTGCCATCAGCGCCCAACAGGAGACCCAGTACTTC	CAISAQQETQYF	TRBJ2-5	.	TRBV10-3	.
TGTGCCAGCGCGCCTGGGGCCAACGTCCTGACTTTC	CASAPGANVLTF	TRBJ2-6	.	TRBV4-2	.
TGTGCCATCAGTGCCACGGACAGGGACTATGGCTACACCTTC	CAISATDRDYGYTF	TRBJ1-2	.	TRBV10-3	TRBD1
TGTGCCAGTCAGGGGGAAAGGGCCAACGTCCTGACTTTC	CASQGERANVLTF	TRBJ2-6	.	TRBV30	TRBD1
TGTGCCAGCAGCCCCAGACAGGGGGCAGGAGATACGCAGTATTTT	CASSPRQGAGDTQYF	TRBJ2-3	few	TRBV7-2	TRBD1
TGTGCCAGCAGCTTGGCACAGATGAACACTGAAGCTTTCTTT	CASSLAQMNTEAFF	TRBJ1-1	once	TRBV5-4	.
TGTGCCAGCAGCTTAGGCGTCAGCCGCGGCTACACCTTC	CASSLGVSRGYTF	TRBJ1-2	.	TRBV7-9	.
TGTGCCAGCACCTACGGGACTAGCGGTTTGGATGAGCAGTTCTTC	CASTYGTSGLDEQFF	TRBJ2-1	.	TRBV2	TRBD2
TGTGCCAGCAGTGAATGGGCAGGGGGATATCAGCCCCAGCATTTT	CASSEWAGGYQPQHF	TRBJ1-5	.	TRBV6-1	TRBD1
TGTGCCAGCAGTAAAGCAGGGTCTGGGGCCAACGTCCTGACTTTC	CASSKAGSGANVLTF	TRBJ2-6	few	TRBV9	.
TGTGCCTGGAAAGGACAGGGTTATCAGCCCCAGCATTTT	CAWKGQGYQPQHF	TRBJ1-5	.	TRBV30	TRBD1
TGTGCCAGCAGGGCAATTGACGGGCTACGCGAGCAGTACTTC	CASRAIDGLREQYF	TRBJ2-7	.	TRBV6-5	.
TGTGCCAGCAGTTTAACATACAACTATGGCTACACCTTC	CASSLTYNYGYTF	TRBJ1-2	.	TRBV27	.
TGTGCCAGCAGCCAAGACCATGACGGTGGTAGGGTTAATCAGCCCCAGCATTTT	CASSQDHDGGRVNQPQHF	TRBJ1-5	.	TRBV4-2	.
TGCGCCAGCAGCCTCGTTTCCTACGAGCAGTACTTC	CASSLVSYEQYF	TRBJ2-7	.	TRBV5-1	.
TGCGCCAGCAGTGAGAGACTAGCGGGAGGCAATGAGCAGTTCTTC	CASSERLAGGNEQFF	TRBJ2-1	.	TRBV10-2	TRBD2
TGCGCCAGCACCCTAGCGCTCACCGGGGAGCTGTTTTTT	CASTLALTGELFF	TRBJ2-2	.	TRBV5-1	.
TGTGCCAGCCGGGACAGCGCTATGAACACTGAAGCTTTCTTT	CASRDSAMNTEAFF	TRBJ1-1	once	TRBV7-6	TRBD1
TGCAGTGCTAGAATGGGGCTGGGAGCTTTCTTT	CSARMGLGAFF	TRBJ1-1	.	TRBV20-1	.
TGTGCCAGCAGCCCGACAGGGTCTGGGGGCTACACCTTC	CASSPTGSGGYTF	TRBJ1-2	.	TRBV5-6	TRBD1
TGCGCCAGCAGCTTGGAAACTAGCGGGAGCAATGAGCAGTTCTTC	CASSLETSGSNEQFF	TRBJ2-1	.	TRBV5-1	TRBD2
TGTGCCAGCAGCTTGATTGGGACGGAAGCTTTCTTT	CASSLIGTEAFF	TRBJ1-1	few	TRBV5-6	.
TGCGCCAGCAGCCAACCCACAAGAAGAGGAGAGACCCAGTACTTC	CASSQPTRRGETQYF	TRBJ2-5	.	TRBV4-1	.
TGTGCCAGCAGTTACGGGGGACAGGAGATCCACGAGCAGTACTTC	CASSYGGQEIHEQYF	TRBJ2-7	.	TRBV6-5	TRBD1
TGCGTCCTGACGGACTCCCAAGAGACCCAGTACTTC	CVLTDSQETQYF	TRBJ2-5	.	TRBV23-1	.
TGTGCCAGCAGCTTAGCGACTAGCCGGGAGACCCAGTACTTC	CASSLATSRETQYF	TRBJ2-5	.	TRBV7-9	TRBD2
TGCGCCAGCAGCTTGGTCCCCCCGGTCCGCGAGCAGTACTTC	CASSLVPPVREQYF	TRBJ2-7	once	TRBV5-1	.
TGTGCCAGCAGTATTACCGGGACAGCGAACACCGGGGAGCTGTTTTTT	CASSITGTANTGELFF	TRBJ2-2	.	TRBV6-6	TRBD1
TGTGCCAGCAGCTTAGTGGACCGGGACAGGGTGGGAAATGAGCAGTTCTTC	CASSLVDRDRVGNEQFF	TRBJ2-1	once	TRBV7-6	TRBD1
TGTGCCAGCAGTTACCAGTCCGGCAGCTATGGCTACACCTTC	CASSYQSGSYGYTF	TRBJ1-2	.	TRBV6-5	.
TGTGCCAGCAGCCAACTAGCGGGGGGGCCCCATGAGCAGTTCTTC	CASSQLAGGPHEQFF	TRBJ2-1	.	TRBV7-9	TRBD2